The 13 T cell receptor beta chains below come from one sample, sequenced in a study of vaccination effects on CD4 cells after COVID-19. Isolation of CD4+ T cells took place after about ten days of culture. What these receptors recognize is not known. Clones were read by immunoSEQ multiplex PCR, and TCRdb kept only the in-frame ones, dropping some. The sample holds 45,000 or so clones; approximately 74% are singletons and the top ten take around 8.9%. Material: CD4+ T cells from PBMCs cultured without peptide, obtained before COVID-19 vaccination. The receptors originated from a human donor who had a prior SARS-CoV-2 infection.

The rearrangement joins TRBV7-2 to TRBJ2-1, with D unclear. V gave up 1 base and J gave up 6 bases, with 10 bases separating them. The CDR3 length is 14 residues. Germline V lookup: CDR1 SGHTA, CDR2 FQGNSA. The CDR3 spells CASSLESTRNEQFF. In DNA form, the CDR3 reads TGTGCCAGCAGCTTAGAGTCGACTCGCAATGAGCAGTTCTTC.

This clone was detected a few times. The chain is built from TRBV24-1 and TRBJ2-2, with 14 bases lining up with TRBD2. This CDR3 spans 19 amino acids. The germline CDR1 and CDR2 sequences are KGHDR and SFDVKD. V shed 4 bases and J 4 bases; nucleotides not matched to a gene: 10. The CDR3 nucleotides are TGTGCCACCAGTGACCCAGGACTAGCGGGAGGTTCGAGCACCGGGGAGCTGTTTTTT. Its protein is CATSDPGLAGGSSTGELFF.

The chain joins TRBV5-6 to TRBJ2-1, with D tentatively TRBD1 or TRBD2 (5 bases each). The CDR3 is 14 amino acids. Germline V gene sequence: CDR1 SGHDT, CDR2 YYEEEE. Trimming cost V 4 bases and J 4 bases, with 12 bases left between them. The CDR3 reads CASSKGPPYNEQFF. CDR3 nucleotide sequence: TGTGCCAGCAGCAAGGGACCACCGTACAATGAGCAGTTCTTC. The complete variable domain, with remaining parts taken from reference TRBV5-6 and TRBJ2-1, reads DAGVTQSPTHLIKTRGQQVTLRCSPKSGHDTVSWYQQALGQGPQFIFQYYEEEERQRGNFPDRFSGHQFPNYSSELNVNALLLGDSALYLCASSKGPPYNEQFFGPGTRLTVL.

The V gene is TRBV20-1, the J gene TRBJ2-1; tentative D call: TRBD2 (6 bases). The V and J ends lost 3 bases and 7 bases respectively, with 16 bases between them. Germline V gene data show CDR1 as DFQATT and CDR2 as SNEGSKA (reference sequence). The CDR3 runs 14 residues. The CDR3 reads CSASGGSGLNEQFF. DNA for the CDR3: TGCAGTGCTAGTGGAGGGAGCGGGTTGAATGAGCAGTTCTTC.

The CDR3 loop is CASRGLAGGGTDTQYF. Written as DNA, the CDR3 is TGTGCCAGCAGGGGTCTAGCGGGGGGGGGAACAGATACGCAGTATTTT. This chain uses TRBV27 with TRBJ2-3; TRBD2 matches at 12 bases. The CDR3 has 16 residues. Germline assignment: CDR1 MNHEY and CDR2 SMNVEV (reference sequence). Germline trimming cut 6 bases from V and 3 bases from J; bases unmatched to any gene: 7.

This clone turned up a few times. The rearrangement links TRBV7-8 to TRBJ2-5; D gene ambiguous. CDR3 length: 13 residues. The ends were cut back, 1 base at V and 2 bases at J, with 5 bases in the middle. From germline, CDR1 is SGHVS and CDR2 FQNEAQ. CDR3 bases: TGTGCCAGCAGCTTAGGTCTGCAAGAGACCCAGTACTTC. Protein: CASSLGLQETQYF.

This rearrangement joins TRBV6-6 to TRBJ2-7; a possible D gene is TRBD1 (6 bases). From germline, CDR1 is MNHNY and CDR2 SVGAGI (reference sequence). This CDR3 has 15 amino acids. Trimming removed 5 bases from V and 1 base from J, with 15 bases in between. The CDR3 region is CASSRTAATSYEQYF. Here the CDR3 DNA reads TGTGCCAGCAGTCGGACAGCGGCGACTTCCTACGAGCAGTACTTC.

This clone showed up just a few times. The V and J genes are TRBV2 and TRBJ1-1; TRBD1 matches 7 bases. This CDR3 has 15 residues. After removal of 0 bases from V and 5 bases from J, the junction contained 6 bases not matched to a gene. Germline CDR1 is SNHLY and CDR2 is FYNNEI. The chain's CDR3 is CASSEAAQGGTEAFF. DNA of the CDR3: TGTGCCAGCAGTGAAGCGGCGCAGGGGGGAACTGAAGCTTTCTTT.

The J gene is TRBJ2-7, the V gene TRBV29-1, with 11 positions matching TRBD2. In germline, CDR1 is SQVTM, CDR2 ANQGSEA. This CDR3 spans 15 amino acids. V lost 6 bases to trimming and J lost 3 bases; unmatched junction nucleotides: 10. Here the CDR3 reads CSVKLGLADYYEQYF. CDR3 in DNA: TGCAGCGTGAAACTGGGACTAGCGGATTACTACGAGCAGTACTTC.

The chain couples TRBV5-8 to TRBJ1-1; D might be TRBD1 (6 bases). V lost 4 bases, J lost 0 bases, and 22 bases lay in between. The length of the CDR3 is 18 residues. Germline loops: CDR1 SGHTS, CDR2 YDEGEE. DNA of the CDR3: TGTGCCAGCAGCGCGAGACACTATCGGACAGTTATGAACACTGAAGCTTTCTTT. Translating it yields CASSARHYRTVMNTEAFF.

The chain recombines TRBV7-8 with TRBJ2-7; D unclear. Germline CDR1 SGHVS, CDR2 FQNEAQ. This CDR3 has 15 residues. Trimming took off 1 base at V and 1 base at J, with 11 bases between the two ends. The CDR3 is CASSLDVAYSYEQYF. The CDR3 DNA is TGTGCCAGCAGCTTAGACGTAGCATATTCCTACGAGCAGTACTTC.

The V and J genes are TRBV18 and TRBJ1-5; D remains ambiguous. CDR1 and CDR2 from the germline V gene are KGHSH and LQKENI. V was pared by 4 bases and J by 0 bases, with 16 bases between. The CDR3 has 17 amino acids. The CDR3 sequence: CASSLLAPGYSNQPQHF. CDR3 nucleotides: TGTGCCAGCTCACTGCTGGCGCCGGGTTATAGCAATCAGCCCCAGCATTTT.

The gene calls are TRBV12-5 and TRBJ1-6, with a tentative D call TRBD1 (5 bases). The germline gives CDR1 LGHNT, CDR2 FRNRAP. This CDR3 has 12 amino acids. Between the trimmed V and J ends, which lost 6 bases and 7 bases, there was a span of 7 bases. CDR3 nucleotides: TGTGCTAGTGGACCAGGGAATTCACCCCTCCACTTT. This encodes CASGPGNSPLHF. Based on the CDR3 plus reference TRBV12-5 and TRBJ1-6, the full variable domain is DARVTQTPRHKVTEMGQEVTMRCQPILGHNTVFWYRQTMMQGLELLAYFRNRAPLDDSGMPKDRFSAEMPDATLATLKIQPSEPRDSAVYFCASGPGNSPLHFGNGTRLTVT.